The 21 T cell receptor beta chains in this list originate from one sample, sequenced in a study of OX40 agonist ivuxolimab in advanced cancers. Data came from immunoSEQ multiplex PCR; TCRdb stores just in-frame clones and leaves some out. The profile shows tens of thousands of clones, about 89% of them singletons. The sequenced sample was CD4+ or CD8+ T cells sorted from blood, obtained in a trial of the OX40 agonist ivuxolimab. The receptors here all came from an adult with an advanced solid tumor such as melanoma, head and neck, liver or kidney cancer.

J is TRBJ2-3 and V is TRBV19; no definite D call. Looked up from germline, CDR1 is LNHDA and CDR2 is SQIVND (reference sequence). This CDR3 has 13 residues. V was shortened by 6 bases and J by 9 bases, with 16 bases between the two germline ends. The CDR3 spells CASRSRTGLTQYF. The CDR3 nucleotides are TGTGCCAGTAGATCTAGGACGGGTCTAACGCAGTATTTT.

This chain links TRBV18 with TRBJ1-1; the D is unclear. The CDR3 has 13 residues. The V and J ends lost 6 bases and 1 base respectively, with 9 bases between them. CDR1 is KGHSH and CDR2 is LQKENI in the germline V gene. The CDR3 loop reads CASSREGNTEAFF. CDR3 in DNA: TGTGCCAGCTCCCGAGAGGGGAACACTGAAGCTTTCTTT.

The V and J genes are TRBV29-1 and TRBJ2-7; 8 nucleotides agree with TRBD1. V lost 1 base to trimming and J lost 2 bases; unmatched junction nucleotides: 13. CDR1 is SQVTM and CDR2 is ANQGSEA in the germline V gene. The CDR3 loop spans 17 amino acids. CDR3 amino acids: CSVEGATGALRTYEQYF. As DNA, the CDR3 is TGCAGCGTTGAAGGGGCGACAGGGGCGTTACGTACCTACGAGCAGTACTTC.

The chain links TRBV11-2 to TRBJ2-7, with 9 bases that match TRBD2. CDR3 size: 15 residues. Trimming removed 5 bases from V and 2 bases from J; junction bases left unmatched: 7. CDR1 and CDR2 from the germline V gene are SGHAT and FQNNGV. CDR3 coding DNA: TGTGCCAGCAGCCATATAGCGGGAGATCCCTACGAGCAGTACTTC. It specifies CASSHIAGDPYEQYF.

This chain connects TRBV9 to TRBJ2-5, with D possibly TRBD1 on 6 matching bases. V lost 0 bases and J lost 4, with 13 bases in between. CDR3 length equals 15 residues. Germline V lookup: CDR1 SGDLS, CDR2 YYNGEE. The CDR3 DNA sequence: TGTGCCAGCAGCGTAGAGGGGAGCAGGGGAGAGACCCAGTACTTC. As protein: CASSVEGSRGETQYF.

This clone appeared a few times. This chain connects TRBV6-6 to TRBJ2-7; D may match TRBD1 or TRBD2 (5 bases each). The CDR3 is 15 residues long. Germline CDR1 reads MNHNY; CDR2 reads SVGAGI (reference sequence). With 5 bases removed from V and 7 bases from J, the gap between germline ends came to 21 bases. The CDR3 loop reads CASSAAGTLIGEQYF. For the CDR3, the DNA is TGTGCCAGCAGTGCAGCCGGGACCCTCATTGGAGAGCAGTACTTC.

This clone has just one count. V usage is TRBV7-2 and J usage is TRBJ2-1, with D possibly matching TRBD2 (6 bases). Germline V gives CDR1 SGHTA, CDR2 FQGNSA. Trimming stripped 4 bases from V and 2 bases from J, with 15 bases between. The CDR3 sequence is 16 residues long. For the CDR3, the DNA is TGTGCCAGCAGCTCTTGGGGGACTCACACCTACAATGAGCAGTTCTTC. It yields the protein CASSSWGTHTYNEQFF.

The CDR3 DNA is TGCGCCAGCAGCACCTCAGCGGACAGGGAACTCTATGGCTACACCTTC. This codes for CASSTSADRELYGYTF. The chain recombines TRBV5-1 with TRBJ1-2; 8 bases fit TRBD1. This CDR3 region has 16 residues. Germline trimming cut 4 bases from V and 4 bases from J; bases unmatched to any gene: 12. Germline-derived CDR1 and CDR2 are SGHRS and YFSETQ.

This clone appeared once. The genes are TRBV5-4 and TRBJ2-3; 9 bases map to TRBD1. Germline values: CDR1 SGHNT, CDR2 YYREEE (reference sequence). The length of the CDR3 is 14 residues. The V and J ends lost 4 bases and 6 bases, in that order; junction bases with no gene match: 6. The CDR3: CASSPGQGSDTQYF. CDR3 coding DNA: TGTGCCAGCAGCCCGGGACAGGGTTCGGATACGCAGTATTTT.

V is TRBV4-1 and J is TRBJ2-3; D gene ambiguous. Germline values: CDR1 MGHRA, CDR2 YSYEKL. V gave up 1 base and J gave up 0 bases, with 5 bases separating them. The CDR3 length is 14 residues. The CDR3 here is CASSQVSSTDTQYF. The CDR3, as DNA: TGCGCCAGCAGCCAAGTGAGTAGCACAGATACGCAGTATTTT.

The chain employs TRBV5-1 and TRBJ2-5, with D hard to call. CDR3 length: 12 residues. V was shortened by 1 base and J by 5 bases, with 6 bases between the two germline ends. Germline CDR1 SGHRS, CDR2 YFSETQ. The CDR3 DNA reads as TGCGCCAGCAGCTTGAAACCCGAGACCCAGTACTTC. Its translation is CASSLKPETQYF.

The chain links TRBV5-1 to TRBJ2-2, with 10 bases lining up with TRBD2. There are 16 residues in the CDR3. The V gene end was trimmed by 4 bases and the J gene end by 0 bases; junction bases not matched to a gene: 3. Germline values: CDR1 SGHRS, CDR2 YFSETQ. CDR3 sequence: CASSPGTSANTGELFF. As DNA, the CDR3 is TGCGCCAGCAGCCCAGGGACTAGCGCGAACACCGGGGAGCTGTTTTTT.

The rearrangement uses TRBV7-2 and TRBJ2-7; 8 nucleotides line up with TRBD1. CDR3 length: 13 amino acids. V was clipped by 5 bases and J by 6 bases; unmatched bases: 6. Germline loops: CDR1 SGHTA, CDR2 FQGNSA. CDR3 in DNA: TGTGCCAGCAGCGCCCGACAGGGGCTCGAGCAGTACTTC. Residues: CASSARQGLEQYF.

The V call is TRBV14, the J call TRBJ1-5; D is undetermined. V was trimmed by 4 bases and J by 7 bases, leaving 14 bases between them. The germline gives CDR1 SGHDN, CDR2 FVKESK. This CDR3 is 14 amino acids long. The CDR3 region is CASSPSVRFQPQHF. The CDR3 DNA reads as TGTGCCAGCAGCCCATCCGTTAGGTTCCAGCCCCAGCATTTT.

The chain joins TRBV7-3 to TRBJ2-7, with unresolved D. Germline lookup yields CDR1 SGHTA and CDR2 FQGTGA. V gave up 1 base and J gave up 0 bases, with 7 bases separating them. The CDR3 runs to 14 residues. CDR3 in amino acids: CASSLNPNSYEQYF. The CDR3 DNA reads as TGTGCCAGCAGCTTAAATCCTAACTCCTACGAGCAGTACTTC.

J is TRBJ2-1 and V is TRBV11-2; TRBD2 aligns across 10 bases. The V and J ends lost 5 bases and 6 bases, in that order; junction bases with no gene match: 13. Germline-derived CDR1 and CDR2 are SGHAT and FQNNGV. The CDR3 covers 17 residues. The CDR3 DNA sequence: TGTGCCAGCAGCCCCCCCCCGGGACTAGCGTTGAGCAATGAGCAGTTCTTC. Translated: CASSPPPGLALSNEQFF.

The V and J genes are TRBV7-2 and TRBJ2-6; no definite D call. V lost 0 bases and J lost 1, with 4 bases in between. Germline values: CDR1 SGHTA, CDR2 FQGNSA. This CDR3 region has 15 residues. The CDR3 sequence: CASSLAGSGANVLTF. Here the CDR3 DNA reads TGTGCCAGCAGCTTAGCAGGGTCTGGGGCCAACGTCCTGACTTTC.

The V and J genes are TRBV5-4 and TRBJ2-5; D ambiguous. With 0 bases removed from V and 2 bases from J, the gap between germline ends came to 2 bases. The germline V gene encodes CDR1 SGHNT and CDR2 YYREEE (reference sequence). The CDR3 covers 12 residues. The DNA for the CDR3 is TGTGCCAGCAGCTTGGAGCAAGAGACCCAGTACTTC. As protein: CASSLEQETQYF.

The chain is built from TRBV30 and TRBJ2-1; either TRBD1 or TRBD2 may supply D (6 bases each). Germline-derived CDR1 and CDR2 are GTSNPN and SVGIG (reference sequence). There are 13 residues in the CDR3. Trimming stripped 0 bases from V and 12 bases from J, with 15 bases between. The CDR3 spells CAWSVKGDGRQFF. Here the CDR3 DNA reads TGTGCCTGGAGTGTGAAGGGGGACGGGAGGCAGTTCTTC. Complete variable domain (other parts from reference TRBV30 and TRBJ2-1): SQTIHQWPATLVQPVGSPLSLECTVEGTSNPNLYWYRQAAGRGLQLLFYSVGIGQISSEVPQNLSASRPQDRQFILSSKKLLLSDSGFYLCAWSVKGDGRQFFGPGTRLTVL.

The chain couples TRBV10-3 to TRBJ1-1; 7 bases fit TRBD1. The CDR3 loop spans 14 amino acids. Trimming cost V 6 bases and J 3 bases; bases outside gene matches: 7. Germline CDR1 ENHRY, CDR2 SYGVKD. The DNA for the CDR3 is TGTGCCATCAGCTTTACAGGGGATGACACTGAAGCTTTCTTT. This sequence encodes CAISFTGDDTEAFF.

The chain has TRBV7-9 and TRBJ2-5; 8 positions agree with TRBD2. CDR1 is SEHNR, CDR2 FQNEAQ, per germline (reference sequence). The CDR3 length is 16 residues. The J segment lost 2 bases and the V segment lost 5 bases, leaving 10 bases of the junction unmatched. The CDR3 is CASSPSRGGLQETQYF. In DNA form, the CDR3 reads TGTGCCAGCAGCCCCTCACGGGGGGGGTTACAAGAGACCCAGTACTTC. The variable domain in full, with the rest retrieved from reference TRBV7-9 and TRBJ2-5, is DTGVSQNPRHKITKRGQNVTFRCDPISEHNRLYWYRQTLGQGPEFLTYFQNEAQLEKSRLLSDRFSAERPKGSFSTLEIQRTEQGDSAMYLCASSPSRGGLQETQYFGPGTRLLVL.